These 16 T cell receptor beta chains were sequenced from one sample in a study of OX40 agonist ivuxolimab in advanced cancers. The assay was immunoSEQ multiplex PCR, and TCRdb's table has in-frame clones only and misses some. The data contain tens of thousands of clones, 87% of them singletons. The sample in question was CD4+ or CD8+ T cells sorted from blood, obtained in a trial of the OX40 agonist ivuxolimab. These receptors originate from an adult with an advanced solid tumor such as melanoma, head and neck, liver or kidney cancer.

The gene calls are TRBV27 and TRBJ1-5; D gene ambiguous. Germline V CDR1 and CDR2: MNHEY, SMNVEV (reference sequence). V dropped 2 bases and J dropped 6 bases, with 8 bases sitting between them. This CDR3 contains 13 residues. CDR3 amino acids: CASSLTVGQPQHF. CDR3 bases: TGTGCCAGCAGTTTAACTGTCGGTCAGCCCCAGCATTTT.

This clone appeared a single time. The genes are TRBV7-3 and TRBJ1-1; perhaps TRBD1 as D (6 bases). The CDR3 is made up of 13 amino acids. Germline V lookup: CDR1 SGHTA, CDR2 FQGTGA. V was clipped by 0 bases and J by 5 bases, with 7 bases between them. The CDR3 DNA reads TGTGCCAGCAGCTTAACCACAGGGACTGAAGCTTTCTTT. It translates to CASSLTTGTEAFF. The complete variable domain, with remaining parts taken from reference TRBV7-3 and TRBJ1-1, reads GAGVSQTPSNKVTEKGKYVELRCDPISGHTALYWYRQSLGQGPEFLIYFQGTGAADDSGLPNDRFFAVRPEGSVSTLKIQRTERGDSAVYLCASSLTTGTEAFFGQGTRLTVV.

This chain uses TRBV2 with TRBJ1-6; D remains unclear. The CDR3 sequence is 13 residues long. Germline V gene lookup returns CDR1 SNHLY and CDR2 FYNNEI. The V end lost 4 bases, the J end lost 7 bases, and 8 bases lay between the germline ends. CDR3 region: CASSVGPNSPLHF. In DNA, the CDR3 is TGTGCCAGCAGTGTAGGGCCGAATTCACCCCTCCACTTT.

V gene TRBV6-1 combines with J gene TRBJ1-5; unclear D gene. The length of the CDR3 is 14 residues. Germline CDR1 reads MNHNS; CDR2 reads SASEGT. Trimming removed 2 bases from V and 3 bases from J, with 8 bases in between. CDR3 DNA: TGTGCCAGCAGTGAAAACGGATCCAATCAGCCCCAGCATTTT. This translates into CASSENGSNQPQHF.

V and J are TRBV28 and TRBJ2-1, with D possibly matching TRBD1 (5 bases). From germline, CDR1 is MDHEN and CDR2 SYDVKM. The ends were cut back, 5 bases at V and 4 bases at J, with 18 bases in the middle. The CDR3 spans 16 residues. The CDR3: CASSLLTFRAYNEQFF. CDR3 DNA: TGTGCCAGCAGTCTCCTGACGTTCAGGGCTTACAATGAGCAGTTCTTC.

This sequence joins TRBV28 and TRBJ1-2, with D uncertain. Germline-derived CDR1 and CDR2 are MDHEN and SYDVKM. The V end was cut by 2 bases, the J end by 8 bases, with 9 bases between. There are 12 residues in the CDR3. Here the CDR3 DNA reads TGTGCCAGCAGTTTAGCTGTCGGCGGCTACACCTTC. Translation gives CASSLAVGGYTF.

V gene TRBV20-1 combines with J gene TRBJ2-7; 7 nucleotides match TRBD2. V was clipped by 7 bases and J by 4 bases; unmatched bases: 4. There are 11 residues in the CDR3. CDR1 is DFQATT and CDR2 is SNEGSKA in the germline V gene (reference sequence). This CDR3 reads CSGGRVYEQYF. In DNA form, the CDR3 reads TGCAGTGGTGGGAGGGTGTACGAGCAGTACTTC.

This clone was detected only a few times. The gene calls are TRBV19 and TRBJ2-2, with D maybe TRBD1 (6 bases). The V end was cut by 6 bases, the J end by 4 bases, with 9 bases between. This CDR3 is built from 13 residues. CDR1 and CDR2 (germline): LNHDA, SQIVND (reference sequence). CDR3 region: CASSNRATGELFF. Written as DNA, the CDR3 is TGTGCCAGTAGCAACAGGGCCACCGGGGAGCTGTTTTTT.

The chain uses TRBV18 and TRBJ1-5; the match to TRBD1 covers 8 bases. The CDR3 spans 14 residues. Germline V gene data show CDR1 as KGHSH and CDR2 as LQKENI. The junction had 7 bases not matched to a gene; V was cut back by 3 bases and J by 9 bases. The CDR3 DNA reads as TGTGCCAGCTCACCGACAGGGGATCAGGGGCCCCAGCATTTT. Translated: CASSPTGDQGPQHF.

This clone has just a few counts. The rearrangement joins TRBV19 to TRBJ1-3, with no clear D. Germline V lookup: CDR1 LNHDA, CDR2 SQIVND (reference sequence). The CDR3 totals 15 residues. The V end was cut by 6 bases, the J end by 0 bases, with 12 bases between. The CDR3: CASSRLLDSGNTIYF. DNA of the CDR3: TGTGCCAGTAGCCGGCTTTTGGACTCTGGAAACACCATATATTTT.

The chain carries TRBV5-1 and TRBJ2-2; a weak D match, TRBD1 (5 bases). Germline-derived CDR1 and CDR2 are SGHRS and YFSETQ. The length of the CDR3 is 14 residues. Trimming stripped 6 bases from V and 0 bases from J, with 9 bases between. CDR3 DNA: TGCGCCAGCAAGCAACAGGCGAACACCGGGGAGCTGTTTTTT. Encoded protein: CASKQQANTGELFF. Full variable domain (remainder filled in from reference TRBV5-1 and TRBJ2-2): KAGVTQTPRYLIKTRGQQVTLSCSPISGHRSVSWYQQTPGQGLQFLFEYFSETQRNKGNFPGRFSGRQFSNSRSEMNVSTLELGDSALYLCASKQQANTGELFFGEGSRLTVL.

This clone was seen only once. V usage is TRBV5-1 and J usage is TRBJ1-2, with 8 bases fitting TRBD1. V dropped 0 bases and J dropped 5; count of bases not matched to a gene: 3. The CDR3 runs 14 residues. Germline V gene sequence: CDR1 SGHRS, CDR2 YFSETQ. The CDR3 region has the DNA TGCGCCAGCAGCTTGGCGCAGGGGGCTTATGGCTACACCTTC. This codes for CASSLAQGAYGYTF.

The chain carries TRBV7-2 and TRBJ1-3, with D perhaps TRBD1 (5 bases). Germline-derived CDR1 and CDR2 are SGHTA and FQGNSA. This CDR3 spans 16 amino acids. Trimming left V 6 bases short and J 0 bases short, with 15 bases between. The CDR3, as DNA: TGTGCCAGCAGGTCCGGGACGGTCTTCTCTGGAAACACCATATATTTT. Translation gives CASRSGTVFSGNTIYF.

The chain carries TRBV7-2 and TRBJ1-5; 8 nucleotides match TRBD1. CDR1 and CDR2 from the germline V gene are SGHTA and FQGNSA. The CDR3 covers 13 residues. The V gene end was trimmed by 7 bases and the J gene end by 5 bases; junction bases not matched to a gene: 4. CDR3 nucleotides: TGTGCCAGCACCGGACAGGGCGATCAGCCCCAGCATTTT. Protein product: CASTGQGDQPQHF.

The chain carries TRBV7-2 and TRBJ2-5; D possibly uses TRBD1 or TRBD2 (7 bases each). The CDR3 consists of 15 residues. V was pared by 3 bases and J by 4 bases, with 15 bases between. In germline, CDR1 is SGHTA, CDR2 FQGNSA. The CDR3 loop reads CASSFQGGEGETQYF. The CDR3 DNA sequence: TGTGCCAGCAGCTTCCAGGGGGGGGAGGGAGAGACCCAGTACTTC.

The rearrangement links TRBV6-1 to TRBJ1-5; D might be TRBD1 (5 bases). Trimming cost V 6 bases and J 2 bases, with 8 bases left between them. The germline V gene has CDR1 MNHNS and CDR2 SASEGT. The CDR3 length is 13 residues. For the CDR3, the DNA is TGTGCCAGCAGCAGGGTTGGCAATCAGCCCCAGCATTTT. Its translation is CASSRVGNQPQHF.